Shown below are 13 T cell receptor beta chains from a single sample sequenced in a study of T cells in Graves' hyperthyroidism and ophthalmopathy. TCR beta CDR3 sequences were amplified from RNA transcripts. When the TCR CDR3 underwent first-round RT-PCR, the HTBI primer set was used. TCRdb itself ran the multiplex PCR reads through MiXCR, one entry per CDR3 protein. The table has about 400,000 distinct CDR3 sequences, around a sixth seen once. The sample comprised blood. The receptors were sampled from a young woman with Graves' hyperthyroidism that later progressed to Graves' ophthalmopathy.

This clonotype was counted at least ten times. This chain uses TRBV7-9 with TRBJ1-4; D is unresolved. The CDR3 extends over 18 amino acids. CDR1 and CDR2 (germline): SEHNR, FQNEAQ (reference sequence). Trimming removed 3 bases from V and 0 bases from J, with 17 bases in between. The CDR3 protein is CASSFSLNVQSTNEKLFF. CDR3 in DNA: TGTGCCAGCAGCTTCTCCTTGAACGTACAGTCAACTAATGAAAAACTGTTTTTT.

This clonotype was seen repeatedly, ten times or more. V is TRBV6-1 and J is TRBJ1-1; TRBD1 is a possible D gene (5 bases). Trimming removed 11 bases at V and 0 bases at J, with 13 bases between. Germline loops: CDR1 MNHNS, CDR2 SASEGT. CDR3 length: 13 residues. The CDR3 here is CALSPGLNTEAFF. CDR3 in DNA: TGTGCCCTCAGCCCAGGGTTGAACACTGAAGCTTTCTTT.

This clonotype appeared many times. The genes are TRBV28 and TRBJ1-2; TRBD1 agrees at 9 bases. The germline V gene encodes CDR1 MDHEN and CDR2 SYDVKM. V lost 5 bases and J lost 4; bases outside the gene matches: 14. The CDR3 has 17 amino acids. The CDR3 sequence is CASSHVNRGRTTYGYTF. CDR3 sequence (DNA): TGTGCCAGCAGTCACGTTAACAGGGGGCGAACAACCTATGGCTACACCTTC.

This clonotype has at least ten counts. This CDR3 reads CSARSLVAGWDEQFF. DNA for the CDR3: TGCAGTGCTAGAAGTTTAGTTGCAGGGTGGGATGAGCAGTTCTTC. The rearrangement joins TRBV20-1 to TRBJ2-1; possibly TRBD1 for D (5 bases). Trimming shortened V by 2 bases and J by 8 bases, and 19 bases separated the two germline ends. This CDR3 comprises 15 residues. The germline V gene has CDR1 DFQATT and CDR2 SNEGSKA (reference sequence).

This clonotype was counted at least ten times. The CDR3 coding sequence is TGCAGTGCTAGAGACCCTAGCGGGAGGGCAGATACGCAGTATTTT. It translates to CSARDPSGRADTQYF. This chain joins TRBV20-1 and TRBJ2-3; 12 nucleotides agree with TRBD2. Per the germline V gene, CDR1 is DFQATT and CDR2 is SNEGSKA (reference sequence). This CDR3 comprises 15 residues. The V gene end was trimmed by 0 bases and the J gene end by 4 bases; junction bases not matched to a gene: 2.

This clonotype appeared many times. DNA of the CDR3: TGTGCCAGCAGCAACCCCGGGACAGGGATCTACGAGCAGTACTTC. This sequence encodes CASSNPGTGIYEQYF. The chain links TRBV7-9 to TRBJ2-7, with 9 bases aligning to TRBD1. This CDR3 region has 15 residues. V dropped 5 bases and J dropped 3; count of bases not matched to a gene: 8. Germline CDR1 and CDR2: SEHNR and FQNEAQ (reference sequence).

The V and J genes are TRBV5-8 and TRBJ2-7; 8 bases agree with TRBD2. This CDR3 is 15 amino acids long. The germline V gene encodes CDR1 SGHTS and CDR2 YDEGEE. The J segment lost 3 bases and the V segment lost 3 bases, leaving 8 bases of the junction unmatched. The CDR3 region has the DNA TGTGCCAGCAGCTACCTTTCGAGCGGGAGCTACGAGCAGTACTTC. It is translated as CASSYLSSGSYEQYF.

This clonotype was observed many times. The chain employs TRBV20-1 and TRBJ2-3; 13 bases map to TRBD2. Trimming removed 6 bases from V and 3 bases from J; junction bases left unmatched: 15. The CDR3 consists of 18 residues. Germline V gene sequence: CDR1 DFQATT, CDR2 SNEGSKA (reference sequence). This CDR3 reads CSALFTSGRARGTDTQYF. The DNA for the CDR3 is TGCAGTGCGTTATTCACTAGCGGGAGGGCCCGAGGGACAGATACGCAGTATTTT.

At least ten counts were recorded for this clonotype. The rearrangement links TRBV13 to TRBJ2-1; D is perhaps TRBD2 (6 bases). Germline-derived CDR1 and CDR2 are PRHDT and FYEKMQ (reference sequence). This CDR3 region has 17 residues. Trimming removed 4 bases from V and 1 base from J, with 17 bases in between. This chain's CDR3 is CASSSFGGARSYNEQFF. The CDR3 DNA reads TGTGCCAGCAGCTCCTTCGGGGGAGCCAGGTCCTACAATGAGCAGTTCTTC.

This clonotype was seen a single time. The genes are TRBV6-5 and TRBJ2-3, with 13 bases that match TRBD2. Germline-derived CDR1 and CDR2 are MNHEY and SVGAGI. The CDR3 loop spans 19 amino acids. The junction had 10 bases not matched to a gene; V was cut back by 4 bases and J by 0 bases. The CDR3 nucleotides read TGTGCCAGCAGTTTCGTCCGTCGGACTAGCGGGGGTAGCACAGATACGCAGTATTTT. Translated: CASSFVRRTSGGSTDTQYF.

The chain couples TRBV19 to TRBJ2-1; D gene unclear. Between the trimmed V and J ends, which lost 1 base and 0 bases, there was a span of 7 bases. This CDR3 contains 15 residues. Germline V gene lookup returns CDR1 LNHDA and CDR2 SQIVND (reference sequence). The CDR3 DNA is TGTGCCAGTAGTATAGGAGTACTCTCCTACAATGAGCAGTTCTTC. This sequence encodes CASSIGVLSYNEQFF.

Only a few counts were recorded for this clonotype. The chain recombines TRBV6-1 with TRBJ2-3, with 7 bases identical to TRBD2. Looked up from germline, CDR1 is MNHNS and CDR2 is SASEGT. CDR3 length: 18 amino acids. V shed 6 bases and J 0 bases; nucleotides not matched to a gene: 15. In DNA, the CDR3 is TGTGCCAGCAGCCTCTCCACGCGGGGAGGGCCGAGCACAGATACGCAGTATTTT. As protein: CASSLSTRGGPSTDTQYF.

This clonotype was counted ten times or more. V and J are TRBV14 and TRBJ2-3, with a possible D match to TRBD2 (6 bases). The V and J ends lost 5 bases and 2 bases respectively, with 11 bases between them. Germline-derived CDR1 and CDR2 are SGHDN and FVKESK. The length of the CDR3 is 14 residues. As DNA, the CDR3 is TGTGCCAGCAGCTACTGGCGGGACACAGATACGCAGTATTTT. This sequence encodes CASSYWRDTDTQYF.